The rows below give T cell receptor beta chains drawn from one sample of a study of cytomegalovirus exposure and HLA in healthy donors. The table came from immunoSEQ multiplex PCR; TCRdb's copy has only in-frame clones and leaves some out. This sample carries around 220,000 clones, more than 60% of them seen once, and the ten largest clones take 1.8%. The specimen was PBMCs. All receptors come from a woman aged 30 to 39 in good health and CMV-seronegative. Both conserved end residues are part of each CDR3. Fields, in order: J gene, clone size, V gene, D gene, CDR3 DNA, CDR3 protein. D genes are given only for firm matches. Clone size is shown for a subset of rows, as once, few, many or a class of expanded clone.

j_gene: TRBJ2-2
abundance: .
v_gene: TRBV7-9
d_gene: .
CDR3nt: TGTGCCAGCAGCACAGGGAACACCGGGGAGCTGTTTTTT
CDR3aa: CASSTGNTGELFF

j_gene: TRBJ1-3
abundance: once
v_gene: TRBV6-1
d_gene: .
CDR3nt: TGTGCCACCACCGGGTTCGGCTCTGGAAACACCATATATTTT
CDR3aa: CATTGFGSGNTIYF

j_gene: TRBJ1-4
abundance: many
v_gene: TRBV30
d_gene: TRBD1
CDR3nt: TGTGCCTGGAGTGTCGGGACAGGGGATGAAAAACTGTTTTTT
CDR3aa: CAWSVGTGDEKLFF

j_gene: TRBJ2-5
abundance: few
v_gene: TRBV15
d_gene: TRBD2
CDR3nt: TGTGCCACCAGCAGAGAGGGGACTAGCGGCGGGGCCCAGTACTTC
CDR3aa: CATSREGTSGGAQYF

j_gene: TRBJ2-5
abundance: .
v_gene: TRBV21-1
d_gene: .
CDR3nt: TGTGCCCACACAGGGGAGACCCAGTACTTC
CDR3aa: CAHTGETQYF

j_gene: TRBJ2-1
abundance: .
v_gene: TRBV19
d_gene: TRBD2
CDR3nt: TGTGCCAGTACCGCTAGCGGGAGAGCCTACAATGAGCAGTTCTTC
CDR3aa: CASTASGRAYNEQFF

j_gene: TRBJ1-1
abundance: few
v_gene: TRBV6-1
d_gene: TRBD1
CDR3nt: TGTGCCAGCAGTCGAGGACAGGGCAACACTGAAGCTTTCTTT
CDR3aa: CASSRGQGNTEAFF

j_gene: TRBJ1-1
abundance: .
v_gene: TRBV10-2
d_gene: .
CDR3nt: TGCGCCATCAAGGCCCCCCAGGGAAGGGAGGGAGGGCCTCATGAAGCTTTCTTT
CDR3aa: CAIKAPQGREGGPHEAFF

j_gene: TRBJ1-6
abundance: .
v_gene: TRBV30
d_gene: .
CDR3nt: TGTGCCTGGAGACCGGGTAGGAATTCACCCCTCCACTTT
CDR3aa: CAWRPGRNSPLHF

j_gene: TRBJ2-1
abundance: .
v_gene: TRBV9
d_gene: TRBD1
CDR3nt: TGTGCCAGCAGCGTAATAGGACAGGGAAGTTACAATGAGCAGTTCTTC
CDR3aa: CASSVIGQGSYNEQFF

j_gene: TRBJ2-3
abundance: .
v_gene: TRBV7-9
d_gene: TRBD1
CDR3nt: TGTGCCAGCAGCTTAGACAGGGGGGCAGATACGCAGTATTTT
CDR3aa: CASSLDRGADTQYF

j_gene: TRBJ2-3
abundance: .
v_gene: TRBV6-6
d_gene: TRBD2
CDR3nt: TGTGCCAGCATTATAGCGGGGGGGAGCACAGATACGCAGTATTTT
CDR3aa: CASIIAGGSTDTQYF

j_gene: TRBJ1-3
abundance: few
v_gene: TRBV5-1
d_gene: .
CDR3nt: TGCGCCAGCAGCCATGACGGGAGCTCTGGAAACACCATATATTTT
CDR3aa: CASSHDGSSGNTIYF

j_gene: TRBJ2-1
abundance: few
v_gene: TRBV27
d_gene: TRBD2
CDR3nt: TGTGCCAGCAGTCACGGGACTAGCAATGAGCAGTTCTTC
CDR3aa: CASSHGTSNEQFF

j_gene: TRBJ1-6
abundance: .
v_gene: TRBV5-4
d_gene: TRBD1
CDR3nt: TGTGCCAGCAGTTCGGACAGGACAGATTCACCCCTCCACTTT
CDR3aa: CASSSDRTDSPLHF

j_gene: TRBJ2-7
abundance: few
v_gene: TRBV5-1
d_gene: TRBD1
CDR3nt: TGCGCCAGCAGCTTAGAGTTTGGGACAGGACACTACGAGCAGTACTTC
CDR3aa: CASSLEFGTGHYEQYF

j_gene: TRBJ2-3
abundance: .
v_gene: TRBV6-4
d_gene: TRBD1
CDR3nt: TGTGCCAGCAGTGCCGGGACAGGGTCCACAGATACGCAGTATTTT
CDR3aa: CASSAGTGSTDTQYF

j_gene: TRBJ2-5
abundance: few
v_gene: TRBV5-1
d_gene: .
CDR3nt: TGCGCCAGCAGAAGGGGGACCGAAGAGACCCAGTACTTC
CDR3aa: CASRRGTEETQYF

j_gene: TRBJ2-2
abundance: .
v_gene: TRBV2
d_gene: .
CDR3nt: TGTGCCAGCAACCAAAGGGGGGGGGCCGACGGGGAGCTGTTTTTT
CDR3aa: CASNQRGGADGELFF

j_gene: TRBJ1-2
abundance: .
v_gene: TRBV5-4
d_gene: .
CDR3nt: TGTGCCAGCAGCTTGTATCAGTCCTATGGCTACACCTTC
CDR3aa: CASSLYQSYGYTF

j_gene: TRBJ2-3
abundance: .
v_gene: TRBV9
d_gene: TRBD2
CDR3nt: TGTGCCAGCAGCGTAGACGGACTAGCGGGGGCCTACACAGATACGCAGTATTTT
CDR3aa: CASSVDGLAGAYTDTQYF

j_gene: TRBJ1-4
abundance: .
v_gene: TRBV19
d_gene: .
CDR3nt: TGTGCCAGTATATCTAAGGCCGGGGGGATGGAAAAACTGTTTTTT
CDR3aa: CASISKAGGMEKLFF